This TCR beta chain is from a study of breast tumors, draining lymph nodes, adjacent tissues. V dropped 5 bases and J dropped 3; count of bases not matched to a gene: 15. Germline loops: CDR1 MRHNA, CDR2 SNTAGT. The CDR3 runs to 20 residues. The lymph nodes were axillary draining lymph nodes from breast cancer patients. Each CDR3 protein gets one entry after TCRdb re-called the multiplex PCR reads with MiXCR. The sample lists about 110,000 distinct CDR3 sequences; around 30% were seen once. Whole-study findings and limits: Data fit most tumor T cells coming from lymph node, expanding in tumor. Tumor and nontumor repertoires were significantly more similar in luminal-like than in basal-like breast cancer.

Points on this clonotype: The target antigen is unknown. A much larger clonotype is one base distant, so this may be a read error.

This receptor was obtained from a female donor with breast cancer. Some clones in this sample may be carry-over from other donors' samples. Input material: axillary lymph node tissue. The chain links TRBV6-4 to TRBJ2-5; TRBD2 agrees at 16 bases. The CDR3, as DNA: TGTGCCAGCAGTCCCCCACTGGGACTAGCGGGAGGGCCTTCCGAAGAGACCCAGTACTTC. Translating gives CASSPPLGLAGGPSEETQYF.